The present entry profiles one T cell receptor beta chain with its context. The data were taken from a study of blood T cell repertoires in COVID-19. Study-level information: There were acute and convalescent COVID-19 samples, and they came from the United States, Italy and Spain. The cDNA or gDNA used as material had been derived from T cells, B-cell-depleted T cells, or PBMCs.

The CDR3 spans 12 residues. In germline, CDR1 is LNHNV, CDR2 YYDKDF (reference sequence). V was clipped by 3 bases and J by 11 bases; unmatched bases: 4. In the authors' methods: Nucleated cell counts were estimated from reference gene primer amplification. Repertoires were generated with immunoSEQ multiplex PCR, while TCRdb's copy carries only in-frame clones and drops some. V, J and clone size are taken as reported in that table, and D and trimming were inferred from the DNA itself. The table has 300,000 to 350,000 clones, about 87% seen once. Seattle cases were enrolled at active infection and followed longitudinally.

The material sequenced was peripheral blood. The receptor was isolated from a man between 25 and 39 years old with COVID-19, enrolled during active disease. J is TRBJ2-3 and V is TRBV15; 8 nucleotides line up with TRBD2. DNA of the CDR3: TGTGCCACCAGCAGGAGAGCGGGAGAGCAGTATTTT. Translated, it gives CATSRRAGEQYF.